This paragraph covers one T cell receptor (beta chain) sequence. Study processing details: Reference gene primer amplification in the assay estimated nucleated cell counts. The assay was immunoSEQ multiplex PCR, and TCRdb's table has in-frame clones only and misses some. V and J calls and clone size are given by that table; D and trimming were obtained from the DNA. This table holds about 360,000 clones, 75% to 90% found once. This entry comes from a study of blood T cell repertoires in COVID-19. The wider study: Sample material is recorded as cDNA or gDNA derived from T cells, B-cell-depleted T cells, or PBMCs.

V lost 6 bases to trimming and J lost 1 base; unmatched junction nucleotides: 9. Germline-derived CDR1 and CDR2 are SGHAT and FQNNGV. The CDR3 consists of 16 residues. The Seattle patients joined while their infection was active and were tracked longitudinally afterward. The sequenced material came from peripheral blood. This receptor was taken from a woman aged 55-69 years with COVID-19, enrolled during active disease. The chain recombines TRBV11-2 with TRBJ1-5; 7 bases map to TRBD1. The CDR3 DNA reads as TGTGCCAGCAGTTCTACCGGGACAGAGAGCAATCAGCCCCAGCATTTT. It encodes CASSSTGTESNQPQHF.